This T cell receptor (beta chain) was documented in a study of blood T cell repertoires in COVID-19. As for the study in general: The study drew acute and convalescent COVID-19 samples from the United States, Italy and Spain. T cells, B-cell-depleted T cells, or PBMCs supplied cDNA or gDNA.

Of note for this clone: A much larger clone differs from this one at a single base, so this may be a read error.

CDR1 is MDHEN, CDR2 SYDVKM, per germline. The CDR3 extends over 12 amino acids. V dropped 6 bases and J dropped 2 bases, with 6 bases sitting between them. In the source study's methods: Quantification of nucleated cells was approximated via reference gene primer amplification. The repertoire was sequenced with immunoSEQ multiplex PCR; TCRdb's copy has only in-frame clones and lacks some. That table gives V, J and clone size, and the DNA gave D and trimming. The sample comprises about 250,000 clones, 86% of which are singletons, and 3% rests with the top ten. The source material was peripheral blood. The receptor was derived from a woman aged 25 to 45 with active or convalescent COVID-19. The rearrangement links TRBV28 to TRBJ2-3; no definite D call. The CDR3 DNA reads TGTGCCAGCAGGGGCCTCACAGATACGCAGTATTTT. It yields the protein CASRGLTDTQYF.